A selection of T cell receptor beta chains follows, all from one sample in a study of vaccination and CD4 T cells after COVID-19. TCRdb processed the PCR reads anew with MiXCR; each CDR3 protein has one entry. The sample has about 15,000 distinct CDR3 sequences, about 25% seen once. Their cognate antigens are unknown. The sequencing sample was made of cultured CD4+ T cells from blood. These receptors were collected from a human donor with COVID-19. The CDR3 runs from the conserved cysteine through the conserved F or W. The order of the fields is CDR3 DNA, CDR3 protein, D gene, clone size, J gene, V gene. D genes are given only for firm matches. The size entry is marked missing in some rows and otherwise reads once, few, many or a size class.

CDR3nt: TGTGCCACAGAGGGGGTCTATGGCTACACCTTC; CDR3aa: CATEGVYGYTF; d_gene: -; abundance: few; j_gene: TRBJ1-2; v_gene: TRBV19
CDR3nt: TGCAGTGCTTTACAGGGGGCTAATTCACCCCTCCACTTT; CDR3aa: CSALQGANSPLHF; d_gene: TRBD1; abundance: -; j_gene: TRBJ1-6; v_gene: TRBV20-1
CDR3nt: TGCAGTGCTCCCCGGACAGGGGGTGTCTCAGATACGCAGTATTTT; CDR3aa: CSAPRTGGVSDTQYF; d_gene: TRBD1; abundance: -; j_gene: TRBJ2-3; v_gene: TRBV20-1
CDR3nt: TGTGCCAGCAGTGAAGTTGTTGGGACTAGCCTAACCCCATCCTACAATGAGCAGTTCTTC; CDR3aa: CASSEVVGTSLTPSYNEQFF; d_gene: TRBD2; abundance: -; j_gene: TRBJ2-1; v_gene: TRBV2
CDR3nt: TGCAGTCTCCGCGGGGGGGCCTTGGGTGAGCAGTTCTTC; CDR3aa: CSLRGGALGEQFF; d_gene: TRBD2; abundance: few; j_gene: TRBJ2-1; v_gene: TRBV20-1
CDR3nt: TGTGCCACCCACATACCGACAGGGGGCGTGAATGAGCAGTTCTTC; CDR3aa: CATHIPTGGVNEQFF; d_gene: TRBD1; abundance: once; j_gene: TRBJ2-1; v_gene: TRBV10-3
CDR3nt: TGCGCCAGCAGCTTGGATCGGGGAAGCACAGATACGCAGTATTTT; CDR3aa: CASSLDRGSTDTQYF; d_gene: -; abundance: -; j_gene: TRBJ2-3; v_gene: TRBV5-1
CDR3nt: TGTGCTAGTGGTTTGGGGGAGGTGCTTTTATCCCAGCATTTT; CDR3aa: CASGLGEVLLSQHF; d_gene: -; abundance: -; j_gene: TRBJ1-5; v_gene: TRBV12-5
CDR3nt: TGTGCCAGCAGAAGACAGGGTGATGCTTACGAGCAGTACTTC; CDR3aa: CASRRQGDAYEQYF; d_gene: TRBD1; abundance: -; j_gene: TRBJ2-7; v_gene: TRBV28
CDR3nt: TGCAGTGCTAGGGGCCTATCGCCGTCTACGCAGTATTTT; CDR3aa: CSARGLSPSTQYF; d_gene: -; abundance: few; j_gene: TRBJ2-3; v_gene: TRBV20-1
CDR3nt: TGTGCCAGCAGTTATACTAATGAAAAACTGTTTTTT; CDR3aa: CASSYTNEKLFF; d_gene: -; abundance: -; j_gene: TRBJ1-4; v_gene: TRBV6-5
CDR3nt: TGTGCCAGCAGCTTAGATGGGACACCTACCTACGAGCAGTACTTC; CDR3aa: CASSLDGTPTYEQYF; d_gene: -; abundance: few; j_gene: TRBJ2-7; v_gene: TRBV7-2
CDR3nt: TGCAGTGCTAGTGTCGGGGGCGGTGGGCAAGAGACCCAGTACTTC; CDR3aa: CSASVGGGGQETQYF; d_gene: -; abundance: -; j_gene: TRBJ2-5; v_gene: TRBV20-1
CDR3nt: TGTGCCAGCAGGCGACCGGGACAGGGATCCTACGAGCAGTACTTC; CDR3aa: CASRRPGQGSYEQYF; d_gene: TRBD1; abundance: -; j_gene: TRBJ2-7; v_gene: TRBV6-1
CDR3nt: TGTGCCTGGAGTCCTCCCGCCGGACGTGCTGGAAACACCATATATTTT; CDR3aa: CAWSPPAGRAGNTIYF; d_gene: -; abundance: few; j_gene: TRBJ1-3; v_gene: TRBV30
CDR3nt: TGTGCCAGCAGCTTAGCTGGGGGGGACACCCTAGGCGGCTACACCTTC; CDR3aa: CASSLAGGDTLGGYTF; d_gene: -; abundance: few; j_gene: TRBJ1-2; v_gene: TRBV7-9
CDR3nt: TGTGCCAGCAGCCACGGCGGGTTGAGCTCCTACGAGCAGTACTTC; CDR3aa: CASSHGGLSSYEQYF; d_gene: -; abundance: -; j_gene: TRBJ2-7; v_gene: TRBV7-8
CDR3nt: TGTGCCAGCAGTGAACAGGGGACGTCTGGAAACACCATATATTTT; CDR3aa: CASSEQGTSGNTIYF; d_gene: -; abundance: few; j_gene: TRBJ1-3; v_gene: TRBV6-1
CDR3nt: TGTGCCAGCAGTTTAAGGGACAGGGTGACGGGGGATACGCAGTATTTT; CDR3aa: CASSLRDRVTGDTQYF; d_gene: TRBD1; abundance: -; j_gene: TRBJ2-3; v_gene: TRBV12-3/TRBV12-4
CDR3nt: TGTGCCAGTAGTAAGGACAGCAAAATTTACTATGGCTACACCTTC; CDR3aa: CASSKDSKIYYGYTF; d_gene: -; abundance: -; j_gene: TRBJ1-2; v_gene: TRBV19
CDR3nt: TGTGCCAGCACCTTGGTCAGGGGTTTTGCTTTCTTT; CDR3aa: CASTLVRGFAFF; d_gene: -; abundance: -; j_gene: TRBJ1-1; v_gene: TRBV6-1
CDR3nt: TGTGCCATCGCACCGGGACATACAAACACAGATACGCAGTATTTT; CDR3aa: CAIAPGHTNTDTQYF; d_gene: -; abundance: few; j_gene: TRBJ2-3; v_gene: TRBV2
CDR3nt: TGTGCCAGCACCACGGGCGGGGGATGGGTGAACACTGAAGCTTTCTTT; CDR3aa: CASTTGGGWVNTEAFF; d_gene: -; abundance: -; j_gene: TRBJ1-1; v_gene: TRBV12-3/TRBV12-4
CDR3nt: TGTGCCAGCAGCAAACTAGTAATCGGGGAGCTGTTTTTT; CDR3aa: CASSKLVIGELFF; d_gene: -; abundance: -; j_gene: TRBJ2-2; v_gene: TRBV21-1
CDR3nt: TGTGCCAGTAGTATCCTCGGACAGGGGAGTTATGGCTACACCTTC; CDR3aa: CASSILGQGSYGYTF; d_gene: TRBD1; abundance: -; j_gene: TRBJ1-2; v_gene: TRBV19
CDR3nt: TGTGCCAGAACCCTTCGACAGTTCAATCAGCCCCAGCATTTT; CDR3aa: CARTLRQFNQPQHF; d_gene: -; abundance: few; j_gene: TRBJ1-5; v_gene: TRBV28
CDR3nt: TGTGCCAGCAGCTTAGGACAGGGGGCAAAAACTAGCACAGATACGCAGTATTTT; CDR3aa: CASSLGQGAKTSTDTQYF; d_gene: TRBD1; abundance: -; j_gene: TRBJ2-3; v_gene: TRBV11-3
CDR3nt: TGTGCCATCACAGGGACAGGGGGCACTGAGCAGTTCTTC; CDR3aa: CAITGTGGTEQFF; d_gene: TRBD1; abundance: -; j_gene: TRBJ2-1; v_gene: TRBV10-3
CDR3nt: TGTGCCAGTCTACCGGGAACCCTGTATGGCTACACCTTC; CDR3aa: CASLPGTLYGYTF; d_gene: -; abundance: few; j_gene: TRBJ1-2; v_gene: TRBV2